A single sample is the source of the 26 T cell receptor beta chains below, sequenced in a study of CD8+CD57+ T cells in acquired aplastic anemia. The TCR beta profiling, which covered VDJ combination and CDR3 sequence, was carried out using genomic DNA as the template. TCRdb used MiXCR to reprocess the reads, holding one entry per CDR3 protein. This sample has about 400,000 distinct CDR3 sequences, with 55% to 75% found just once. The sequenced sample was sorted CD4+, CD8+, or CD8+CD57+ T cells (not recorded which) from PBMCs. The source of these receptors is a human donor in good health, serving as a control.

Points on this clonotype: The junction shows a germline mismatch at one end, possibly a read error. The chain uses TRBV7-6 and TRBJ2-5; unclear D gene. This CDR3 comprises 14 residues. Germline CDR1 reads SGHVS; CDR2 reads FNYEAQ. This chain's CDR3 is CASSRGTKEAKYFF. CDR3 nucleotide sequence: TGTGCCAGCAGCCGCGGCACCAAAGAGGCGAAGTACTTCTTC.

CDR3 bases: TGTGCCAGCAGCTTAGGTTGGTTGAACACTGAAGCTTTCTACTTC. It is translated as CASSLGWLNTEAFYF. This chain connects TRBV7-3 to TRBJ2-7, with D hard to call. Germline-derived CDR1 and CDR2 are SGHTA and FQGTGA. The CDR3 sequence is 15 residues long. V dropped 2 bases and J dropped 13 bases, with 24 bases sitting between them.

The chain has TRBV5-1 and TRBJ2-3; D possibly corresponds to TRBD2 (5 bases). This CDR3 is built from 17 residues. V lost 0 bases to trimming and J lost 1 base, with 15 bases between them. CDR1 and CDR2 (germline): SGHRS, YFSETQ. The CDR3 sequence: CASSLDAWEQGTDTQYF. For the CDR3, the DNA is TGCGCCAGCAGCTTGGATGCGTGGGAGCAGGGCACAGATACGCAGTATTTT.

Worth noting for this clonotype: Compared with germline, one end of the junction differs, possibly owing to a read error. V gene TRBV15 combines with J gene TRBJ1-4; D is possibly TRBD1 (5 bases). The CDR3 has 13 residues. From germline, CDR1 is LNHNV and CDR2 YYDKDF (reference sequence). The CDR3 region has the DNA TGTGCCACCAACAGAGACGGGACTGAAAATCTGTTTTTT. This codes for CATNRDGTENLFF.

A word on this clonotype: The germline gene is not matched at one end of the junction; a read error may be the cause. The genes are TRBV7-2 and TRBJ1-2; TRBD1 agrees at 7 bases. CDR1 and CDR2 (germline): SGHTA, FQGNSA. This CDR3 has 14 amino acids. The CDR3 reads CASTLGGYNSPLNF. CDR3 coding DNA: TGTGCCAGCACCCTAGGGGGCTATAATTCACCCCTCAACTTC.

Regarding this clonotype: One end of the junction is discordant with germline, which a read error may explain. The J gene is TRBJ2-2, the V gene TRBV7-8; 9 bases are shared with TRBD1. The CDR3 totals 16 residues. CDR1 is SGHVS and CDR2 is FQNEAQ in the germline V gene. CDR3 in DNA: TGTGCCAGCAGCTCATTACAGGGGGCAAACACCGGGGAGCCGTTTTTT. Encoded protein: CASSSLQGANTGEPFF.

This clonotype came up many times. The V gene is TRBV24-1, the J gene TRBJ2-6, with D uncertain. The CDR3 is 14 residues long. The ends were cut back, 1 base at V and 1 base at J, with 1 base in the middle. Germline CDR1 is KGHDR and CDR2 is SFDVKD. The CDR3 coding sequence is TGTGCCACCAGTGATTTATCTGGGGCCAACGTCCTGACTTTC. This translates into CATSDLSGANVLTF.

This clonotype was seen a few times. The chain has TRBV14 and TRBJ1-2; no reliable D call. CDR3 size: 9 residues. The germline V gene encodes CDR1 SGHDN and CDR2 FVKESK. This CDR3 reads CDRDYGYTF. The CDR3 DNA sequence: TGTGACAGAGACTATGGCTACACCTTC.

This clonotype was recorded once. V gene TRBV7-9 combines with J gene TRBJ1-1, with unresolved D. The CDR3 runs to 16 residues. V lost 3 bases, J lost 0 bases, and 14 bases lay in between. Per germline, CDR1 SEHNR and CDR2 FQNEAQ (reference sequence). This chain's CDR3 is CASSLDGWVMNTEAFF. Here the CDR3 DNA reads TGTGCCAGCAGCTTGGATGGTTGGGTCATGAACACTGAAGCTTTCTTT.

This chain connects TRBV15 to TRBJ2-5, with D tentatively TRBD1 or TRBD2 (5 bases each). V dropped 10 bases and J dropped 4 bases, with 22 bases sitting between them. In germline, CDR1 is LNHNV, CDR2 YYDKDF (reference sequence). The CDR3 has 15 residues. CDR3 residues: CASSEVGAGRETQYF. In nucleotides, the CDR3 is TGTGCCAGCAGTGAAGTTGGGGCGGGCCGAGAGACCCAGTACTTC.

The chain carries TRBV24-1 and TRBJ2-3; tentative D call: TRBD2 (6 bases). The germline CDR1 and CDR2 sequences are KGHDR and SFDVKD. CDR3 length equals 15 residues. Trimming left V 8 bases short and J 3 bases short, with 17 bases between. The CDR3 region is CATTGSGDPTDTQYF. The CDR3 nucleotides read TGTGCCACCACCGGTAGCGGAGACCCAACAGATACGCAGTATTTT.

The rearrangement uses TRBV10-3 and TRBJ2-7; D is uncertain. The germline V and J ends were trimmed by 0 bases and 5 bases, with 17 bases remaining between them. CDR1 is ENHRY and CDR2 is SYGVKD in the germline V gene. The CDR3 is made up of 16 amino acids. The DNA for the CDR3 is TGTGCCATCAGTGAGTCAGGTGACTCCATGCTCCACGAGCAGTACTTC. Translation: CAISESGDSMLHEQYF.

This chain uses TRBV5-6 with TRBJ1-2; 7 positions match TRBD1. The CDR3 consists of 14 residues. Germline-derived CDR1 and CDR2 are SGHDT and YYEEEE. With 3 bases clipped from V and 6 bases from J, the junction kept 8 bases outside the gene matches. The CDR3 loop is CASSYARGRNGYTF. For the CDR3, the DNA is TGTGCCAGCAGCTACGCCAGGGGGAGGAATGGCTACACCTTC.

The chain has TRBV7-3 and TRBJ1-1; D gene ambiguous. With 6 bases removed from V and 2 bases from J, the gap between germline ends came to 25 bases. CDR1 is SGHTA, CDR2 FQGTGA, per germline. This CDR3 has 18 residues. CDR3 region: CASSQPRNIKAGNTEAFF. CDR3 nucleotide sequence: TGTGCCAGCAGTCAACCTAGGAACATTAAAGCTGGCAACACTGAAGCTTTCTTT.

Regarding this clonotype: The missing conserved phenylalanine or tryptophan at the end of this CDR3 makes a read error likely. The DNA is omitted, as the CDR3 cannot be located on it reliably, and the CDR3 follows TCRdb's listing. V and J are TRBV9 and TRBJ1-1. The CDR3 adds up to 13 amino acids, both ends counted. Germline values: CDR1 SGDLS, CDR2 YYNGEE. The CDR3 sequence is CASSVTSGGVTDI.

A note on this clonotype: One end of the junction varies from germline; a read error may be responsible. The genes are TRBV7-2 and TRBJ1-1; 7 nucleotides line up with TRBD1. The CDR3 spans 13 residues. Germline CDR1 reads SGHTA; CDR2 reads FQGNSA. DNA for the CDR3: TGTGCCAGCAGTGCGGAAGGGGGCACTGAAGCTTCCTTT. Encoded protein: CASSAEGGTEASF.

The chain couples TRBV9 to TRBJ2-7; the D is unclear. The germline V gene encodes CDR1 SGDLS and CDR2 YYNGEE. Trimming took 4 bases from V and 6 from J, leaving 11 bases between them. CDR3 size: 12 residues. The CDR3 DNA follows: TGTGCCAGCAGCTTAACCAGGTTCGAGCAGTACTTC. Its protein is CASSLTRFEQYF.

The chain employs TRBV12-3 or TRBV12-4 and TRBJ2-7, with D possibly being TRBD2 (6 bases). This CDR3 has 14 residues. V gave up 6 bases and J gave up 7 bases, with 19 bases separating them. In nucleotides, the CDR3 is TGTGCCAGCAGCCCATCCCGTTCCCGGGGGGAGCAGTACTTC. It codes for CASSPSRSRGEQYF.

The chain combines TRBV29-1 with TRBJ2-1; 7 bases agree with TRBD1. CDR3 length: 14 residues. Trimming removed 4 bases from V and 6 bases from J; junction bases left unmatched: 9. The germline V gene encodes CDR1 SQVTM and CDR2 ANQGSEA. As DNA, the CDR3 is TGCAGCGTTGTTGCAGGGGGTAATCGCAATGAGCAGTTCTTC. This translates into CSVVAGGNRNEQFF.

There are many counts of this clonotype. The chain carries TRBV19 and TRBJ1-5; 8 nucleotides line up with TRBD1. In germline, CDR1 is LNHDA, CDR2 SQIVND (reference sequence). Trimming took 7 bases from V and 6 from J; bases not matched to a gene: 5. The CDR3 has 13 amino acids. Here the CDR3 reads CASTKTGAQPQHF. Here the CDR3 DNA reads TGTGCCAGTACTAAGACAGGGGCTCAGCCCCAGCATTTT.

The table lists this clonotype with many counts. The V call is TRBV2, the J call TRBJ2-7; D possibly corresponds to TRBD2 (6 bases). Germline lookup yields CDR1 SNHLY and CDR2 FYNNEI. Between the trimmed V and J ends, which lost 4 bases and 2 bases, there was a span of 18 bases. This CDR3 comprises 16 residues. The CDR3 region is CASSGEGTVITYEQYF. In nucleotides, the CDR3 is TGTGCCAGCAGTGGAGAGGGGACTGTGATTACCTACGAGCAGTACTTC.

The V call is TRBV25-1, the J call TRBJ1-2; no definite D call. This CDR3 is 13 amino acids long. The V gene's germline CDR1 is MGHDK and CDR2 SYGVNS. V lost 1 base, J lost 5 bases, and 8 bases lay in between. CDR3 amino acids: CASSESLGYGYTF. The CDR3 bases are TGTGCCAGCAGTGAATCTCTAGGGTATGGCTACACCTTC.

This clonotype turned up a few times. CDR3 bases: TGTGCCACCAGCAGAGATCGGACAGGGAGCTCCTACGAGCAGTACTTC. It yields the protein CATSRDRTGSSYEQYF. V usage is TRBV15 and J usage is TRBJ2-7, with 8 bases lining up with TRBD1. This CDR3 is built from 16 residues. V shed 0 bases, J shed 0 bases, and the junction held 4 bases outside the gene matches. The germline gives CDR1 LNHNV, CDR2 YYDKDF (reference sequence).

Comment on this clonotype: Here the CDR3 omits its conserved ending phenylalanine or tryptophan, so a read error is the likely source. The limits of the CDR3 on the DNA are not certain, so only TCRdb's listed CDR3 is given. This chain joins TRBV7-8 and TRBJ1-2; the table names TRBD1, a call not compared with the DNA. Germline loops: CDR1 SGHVS, CDR2 FQNEAQ. The CDR3 extends over 14 residues, inclusive of both ends. The CDR3 spells CASSFHGRPCAYTL.

A remark on this clonotype: The junction does not match germline at one end; this may be a read error. The gene calls are TRBV19 and TRBJ1-5; 7 bases align to TRBD1. The CDR3 contains 13 residues. Per the germline V gene, CDR1 is LNHDA and CDR2 is SQIVND (reference sequence). The CDR3 region is CASIRQGYQPQHF. The CDR3 DNA sequence: TGTGCCAGTATTCGACAGGGCTATCAGCCCCAGCACTTT.

Only a few counts were recorded for this clonotype. This chain joins TRBV14 and TRBJ2-5; no firm D call. There are 13 residues in the CDR3. CDR1 SGHDN and CDR2 FVKESK come from the germline V gene. The V end was cut by 1 base, the J end by 2 bases, with 5 bases between. The CDR3 sequence is CASSQGRQETQYF. DNA of the CDR3: TGTGCCAGCAGCCAAGGGCGACAAGAGACCCAGTACTTC. The full variable domain, completed using reference TRBV14 and TRBJ2-5, is EAGVTQFPSHSVIEKGQTVTLRCDPISGHDNLYWYRRVMGKEIKFLLHFVKESKQDESGMPNNRFLAERTGGTYSTLKVQPAELEDSGVYFCASSQGRQETQYFGPGTRLLVL.